This section outlines one T cell receptor beta chain sequence together with its context. The antigen is unknown. This sample's time point: persistent/refractory GD, antithyroid drugs over 5 years with positive TRAb. RNA from PBMCs was the source of the TCR library. Peripheral blood, at about 8.9 milliliters, went into EDTA tubes. CDR3 length: 16 residues. The germline V gene encodes CDR1 GTSNPN and CDR2 SVGIG (reference sequence). V was cut by 1 base and J by 1 base, with 11 bases left in between. This sample is drawn from a study of regulatory T cells in long-lasting Graves disease. General observations from the study: Persistent Graves' patients showed less TCR diversity than newly diagnosed patients showed. In persistent patients, shared public clonotypes (more than 2,500) outnumbered those in new patients (about 1,000). Favoring TRBV28, TRBJ1-2 and TRBJ2-5 was a feature seen in persistent disease.

Construction of TCR beta libraries relied on iRepertoire HTBI primers and on Arm-PCR targeting CDR3 regions. TCRdb reanalysed the multiplex PCR reads using MiXCR and keeps one entry per CDR3 protein. The sample consists of about 470,000 distinct CDR3 sequences, around 20% of them appearing once. This TCR was sampled from a female donor with Graves disease. Sequencing used peripheral blood mononuclear cells (PBMCs), obtained when the disease was refractory, from a patient treated with antithyroid drugs. The V and J genes are TRBV30 and TRBJ1-6; D not resolved. Written as DNA, the CDR3 is TGTGCCTGGAGTGGCCGGGTCCTATCCTATAATTCACCCCTCCACTTT. As protein: CAWSGRVLSYNSPLHF.